Each of the 5 T cell receptor beta chains below was sequenced from the same sample in a study of PD-L1 blockade in urothelial cancer. The time point here: peripheral blood 6 weeks after treatment start. The protocol was immunoSEQ multiplex PCR, while the TCRdb copy is restricted to in-frame clones and leaves out a portion. Of 48,000 or so clones in the sample, approximately 80% were seen once. Specimen: PBMCs, collected around atezolizumab (anti-PD-L1) treatment. These receptors all stem from a man between 65 and 85 years old with urothelial cancer.

The chain carries TRBV6-4 and TRBJ2-3; TRBD1 matches 7 bases. Germline CDR1 reads MRHNA; CDR2 reads SNTAGT. This CDR3 has 14 residues. With V trimmed by 6 bases and J by 3 bases, 6 bases remained unmatched. The CDR3 loop is CASSPDRETDTQYF. CDR3 nucleotide sequence: TGTGCCAGCAGCCCTGACAGGGAAACAGATACGCAGTATTTT.

The chain recombines TRBV27 with TRBJ1-5, with TRBD1 identical over 8 bases. The CDR3 spans 18 residues. Germline V CDR1 and CDR2: MNHEY, SMNVEV (reference sequence). Trimming took 0 bases from V and 3 from J; bases not matched to a gene: 10. CDR3 in DNA: TGTGCCAGCAGTTTATCCGAGGCCAGACAGGGGTTCAATCAGCCCCAGCATTTT. Its protein is CASSLSEARQGFNQPQHF.

This sequence joins TRBV6-5 and TRBJ2-5; maybe TRBD2 (5 bases). Per the germline V gene, CDR1 is MNHEY and CDR2 is SVGAGI. This CDR3 has 13 amino acids. V dropped 4 bases and J dropped 8 bases, with 14 bases sitting between them. The CDR3 reads CASSSGGSGTQYF. CDR3 bases: TGTGCCAGCAGTTCAGGTGGTTCGGGAACCCAGTACTTC.

This clone was found once. The chain has TRBV2 and TRBJ1-2; 10 nucleotides match TRBD1. The CDR3 extends over 14 amino acids. J gave up 5 bases and V 4 bases, and 4 bases lay outside the gene matches. Germline V gene lookup returns CDR1 SNHLY and CDR2 FYNNEI. CDR3 nucleotide sequence: TGTGCCAGCAGTGCCCGGGACAGGGGTTATGGCTACACCTTC. Translation: CASSARDRGYGYTF. Drawing the rest from reference TRBV2 and TRBJ1-2, the complete variable domain is EPEVTQTPSHQVTQMGQEVILRCVPISNHLYFYWYRQILGQKVEFLVSFYNNEISEKSEIFDDQFSVERPDGSNFTLKIRSTKLEDSAMYFCASSARDRGYGYTFGSGTRLTVV.

The rearrangement joins TRBV19 to TRBJ2-1; tentative D call: TRBD1 (5 bases). CDR1 and CDR2 from the germline V gene are LNHDA and SQIVND (reference sequence). V gave up 3 bases and J gave up 8 bases, with 11 bases separating them. This CDR3 has 13 amino acids. As DNA, the CDR3 is TGTGCCAGTAGTATTGGCAGGGCATATGAGCAGTTCTTC. Amino acid sequence: CASSIGRAYEQFF.